This is a list of T cell receptor beta chains from one sample in a study of cytomegalovirus exposure and HLA in healthy donors. Sequencing used immunoSEQ multiplex PCR; TCRdb keeps in-frame clones, though not all of them. Among over 150,000 clones listed, 65% to 85% were seen once. The sequenced material came from PBMCs. These receptors were obtained from a woman aged 50 to 60 in good health and CMV-seropositive. Both conserved end residues are trimmed from each CDR3. Each record gives: V gene, CDR3 protein.

V gene: TRBV30; CDR3 protein: AWTKGQGGNYGYT
V gene: TRBV4-3; CDR3 protein: ASSPGPPRRGPEQY
V gene: TRBV7-8; CDR3 protein: ASSTTGVYGYT
V gene: TRBV7-2; CDR3 protein: ASSLDRGLGTQY
V gene: TRBV11-3; CDR3 protein: ASSLAGVSGANGLT
V gene: TRBV19; CDR3 protein: ASSIRGQGNSNQPQH
V gene: TRBV4-2; CDR3 protein: ASSQEQGTFLYEQY
V gene: TRBV19; CDR3 protein: ASIPTGRGNTEAF
V gene: TRBV6-1; CDR3 protein: ASMGVQGFRKLF
V gene: TRBV4-2; CDR3 protein: ASSQDWLEVAGGLYNEQF
V gene: TRBV30; CDR3 protein: AWSHGGQVYGYT
V gene: TRBV12-1; CDR3 protein: ASSPYPPVRVSEQY
V gene: TRBV19; CDR3 protein: ASSIRRTSYEQY
V gene: TRBV11-3; CDR3 protein: ASSLEQGSYNEQF
V gene: TRBV13; CDR3 protein: ASSFGAPPHGYT
V gene: TRBV5-8; CDR3 protein: ASSFPLQGVDEKLF
V gene: TRBV7-8; CDR3 protein: ASSLVFRTGPSGANGLT
V gene: TRBV19; CDR3 protein: ASRSSGVSSSEQF
V gene: TRBV9; CDR3 protein: ASSFGRGQLYGYT
V gene: TRBV7-9; CDR3 protein: ASSAISSNEQF
V gene: TRBV7-8; CDR3 protein: ASSFSGGHRTDTQY
V gene: TRBV18; CDR3 protein: ASSPLLVTGVDEKLF
V gene: TRBV5-1; CDR3 protein: ASSHGQGAMAGWVKNIQY
V gene: TRBV19; CDR3 protein: ASSIAGLSLPTGGETQY
V gene: TRBV19; CDR3 protein: ASSQIAGTRNTEAF
V gene: TRBV29-1; CDR3 protein: SVGTGTGTGELF
V gene: TRBV14; CDR3 protein: ASSQVFGTEAF
V gene: TRBV28; CDR3 protein: ASSLMTSGALQETQY
V gene: TRBV5-4; CDR3 protein: ASSLAGTGGGETQY
V gene: TRBV7-9; CDR3 protein: ASSLPSSYEQY
V gene: TRBV15; CDR3 protein: ATSRDWDSQETQY
V gene: TRBV5-1; CDR3 protein: ASSSLVSRQETQY
V gene: TRBV13; CDR3 protein: ASGQGSYEQY
V gene: TRBV6-5; CDR3 protein: ASSSWGLNTEAF
V gene: TRBV11-2; CDR3 protein: ASRPSQSGELF
V gene: TRBV19; CDR3 protein: ASSNDRGETQY
V gene: TRBV7-2; CDR3 protein: ASSFMGREQY
V gene: TRBV30; CDR3 protein: AWGTGNQPQH
V gene: TRBV9; CDR3 protein: ASSAQPTGENTEAF
V gene: TRBV27; CDR3 protein: ASSPSLGQRGPYEQY
V gene: TRBV5-1; CDR3 protein: ASSRGLATGELF
V gene: TRBV2; CDR3 protein: ASREAPYKNTEAF